One and the same sample provided the 5 T cell receptor beta chains below, sequenced in a study of blood T cell repertoires in COVID-19 (TCRdb year 2020). The library was produced with the immunoSEQ multiplex PCR assay. TCRdb limited this immuneACCESS table to in-frame rearrangements with V and J called. A share of clones is missing; checked studies link under half to unresolved V genes, and the rest is unexplained. The sample table contains more than 200,000 clones; only one count was recorded for 86% of them. Roughly 2% of the sample is in the top ten clones. Sequenced sample: peripheral blood. The receptors stem from a woman between 45 and 60 years old with acute or convalescent COVID-19.

V usage is TRBV24-1 and J usage is TRBJ2-7, with a possible D match to TRBD1 (5 bases). CDR1 and CDR2 from the germline V gene are KGHDR and SFDVKD. The germline V and J ends were trimmed by 3 bases and 3 bases, with 8 bases remaining between them. The CDR3 is 13 residues long. The DNA of the CDR3 is TGTGCCACCAGTGATGGGGCGATCTACGAGCAGTACTTC. It specifies CATSDGAIYEQYF.

This clone occurred once. This chain connects TRBV9 to TRBJ2-1, with 10 bases aligning to TRBD2. J gave up 8 bases and V 4 bases, and 9 bases lay outside the gene matches. The germline CDR1 and CDR2 sequences are SGDLS and YYNGEE. The CDR3 has 15 amino acids. CDR3 nucleotide sequence: TGTGCCAGCAGCCTGGGGGCTAGCGGGAGTTATGAGCAGTTCTTC. Translation gives CASSLGASGSYEQFF. Complete variable domain (other parts from reference TRBV9 and TRBJ2-1): DSGVTQTPKHLITATGQRVTLRCSPRSGDLSVYWYQQSLDQGLQFLIQYYNGEERAKGNILERFSAQQFPDLHSELNLSSLELGDSALYFCASSLGASGSYEQFFGPGTRLTVL.

The chain uses TRBV7-3 and TRBJ2-1; 7 bases map to TRBD1. The germline gives CDR1 SGHTA, CDR2 FQGTGA. The V gene end was trimmed by 3 bases and the J gene end by 0 bases; junction bases not matched to a gene: 5. This CDR3 is 16 amino acids long. CDR3: CASSLGRGRSYNEQFF. The CDR3 DNA reads TGTGCCAGCAGCTTGGGAAGGGGGCGCTCCTACAATGAGCAGTTCTTC.

The chain combines TRBV5-1 with TRBJ1-6; D remains ambiguous. V gave up 0 bases and J gave up 6 bases, with 4 bases separating them. CDR3 length: 13 residues. Germline-derived CDR1 and CDR2 are SGHRS and YFSETQ. The CDR3 nucleotides are TGCGCCAGCAGCTTGGTGCGTAATTCACCCCTCCACTTT. It encodes CASSLVRNSPLHF.

V gene TRBV9 combines with J gene TRBJ2-3; 14 bases are a match to TRBD2. This CDR3 contains 15 residues. Germline-derived CDR1 and CDR2 are SGDLS and YYNGEE. V dropped 3 bases and J dropped 5; count of bases not matched to a gene: 2. CDR3 loop: CASSAGTSGRDTQYF. The CDR3 bases are TGTGCCAGCAGCGCCGGGACTAGCGGGAGAGATACGCAGTATTTT. The complete variable domain, with remaining parts taken from reference TRBV9 and TRBJ2-3, reads DSGVTQTPKHLITATGQRVTLRCSPRSGDLSVYWYQQSLDQGLQFLIQYYNGEERAKGNILERFSAQQFPDLHSELNLSSLELGDSALYFCASSAGTSGRDTQYFGPGTRLTVL.